This T cell receptor beta chain was identified during a study of beta chain features in type 1 diabetes. Turning to this clone: Its antigen is not known.

CD45RO/CCR7/CD25/CD127/CD95/CD27 sorting isolated CD4+ naive, central memory, regulatory and stem cell-like memory cells. With 3 bases clipped from V and 0 bases from J, the junction kept 7 bases outside the gene matches. Germline CDR1 reads LGHNA; CDR2 reads YSLEER. This CDR3 region has 16 residues. The study, taken as a whole, reports: There was a moderate but significant shortening of TCRB CDR3s in all four CD4+ subsets of Type 1 diabetes patients.

TCRB transcripts that were expressed got sequenced, as all of the isolated RNA had been reverse transcribed. Measured with immunoSEQ multiplex PCR; TCRdb has only the in-frame clones, and not every one. The sample has 330,000 or so clones, about 19% seen once. Sequences were obtained from naive CD4+ T cells from blood. The chain joins TRBV4-3 to TRBJ1-1; 7 positions agree with TRBD1. This TCR was sampled from a woman under 30 in good health. The CDR3 region is CASSQGTATMNTEAFF. The CDR3 DNA reads TGCGCCAGCAGCCAGGGGACAGCAACCATGAACACTGAAGCTTTCTTT.